This T cell receptor beta chain is drawn from a study of OX40 agonist ivuxolimab in advanced cancers. With regard to the full study: The costimulatory receptor OX40 (CD134) was targeted by ivuxolimab, a fully human IgG2 agonistic monoclonal antibody. Intravenous ivuxolimab was administered to patients every 2 weeks at six dose levels: 0.01, 0.1, 0.3, 1.5, 3 and 10 mg/kg. Of the approximately 53 patients in dose escalation, about 20 had hepatocellular carcinoma, some 15 had melanoma, 9 had renal cell carcinoma and 9 had head and neck cancer. In the dose-escalation cohort, more than 75% of patients were male, and the mean age was about 55 years, with a range of roughly 20 to 85. Patients were allowed to have had prior anti-PD-1, anti-PD-L1 or anti-CTLA-4 therapy, and approximately 40% of the dose-escalation patients had been treated with checkpoint inhibitors. Partial responses occurred in three dose-escalation patients, of whom one had hepatocellular carcinoma and two had cutaneous melanoma. The point of sequencing TCRbeta in the periphery was to test whether ivuxolimab changed TCR sequence diversity and drove clonal T-cell expansion. The monotherapy dose-escalation portion (N ≈ 57 patients) of the phase I ivuxolimab trial is reported in the paper. The investigation overall reported the following: After ivuxolimab, more expanded clones were found on average in CD8+ T cells than in CD4+ T cells. Clonal expansion of both CD4+ and CD8+ blood T cells was observed from baseline to week 6 at doses 0.1 to 3.0 mg/kg. Low levels of normalized T-cell clonal expansion were also seen in some nonresponding patients. Antigen specificity was not determined for the clonally expanded peripheral T cells. In the 0.1-3.0 mg/kg groups, partial responders were among the patients with the lowest normalized peripheral clonal expansion, particularly in CD8+ T cells.

Patients with a history of autoimmune disease or receiving systemic immunosuppression were excluded from the trial. In every dose cohort, peripheral blood was drawn for TCR sequencing at baseline, cycle 4 day 1, and cycle 7 day 1. Samples were obtained from an open-label, multicenter, first-in-human phase I dose-escalation trial of ivuxolimab. The trial enrolled adults with locally advanced or metastatic head and neck squamous cell, hepatocellular, melanoma or renal cell carcinoma. Before TCR sequencing, CD4+ T cells and CD8+ T cells were sorted from peripheral blood as separate populations. This clone has just one count. Its antigen target is currently unknown. No base quality values were provided; no much bigger clone lies one nucleotide off. To sequence the TCRbeta CDR3 region, genomic DNA was isolated from the sorted cells. TCRbeta CDR3 regions were sequenced using the immunoSEQ Assay. TCRdb retrieved this table from immuneACCESS and kept in-frame rearrangements only. Not all clones are present; in checked studies, unresolved V genes account for under half, and no reason is known for the remainder. Across this sample there are tens of thousands of clones, with 87% seen only once. Roughly 1.3% of the sample is in the top ten clones.

The sequence was collected from an adult with an advanced solid tumor such as melanoma, head and neck, liver or kidney cancer. The material was CD4+ or CD8+ T cells sorted from blood, obtained in a trial of the OX40 agonist ivuxolimab.

The CDR3 region: CASSLLPGLAGNTDTQYF. The DNA sequence is TGTGCCAGCAGCTTACTCCCCGGGCTAGCGGGGAACACAGATACGCAGTATTTT. The V and J segments used are TRBV11-2 and TRBJ2-3; 9 nucleotides in the junction match TRBD2. Germline trimming amounts to 2 bases on V and 2 bases on J, with 11 as the count of junction bases outside the gene matches. CDR1 SGHAT and CDR2 FQNNGV were looked up in the germline V gene. Spanning cysteine to phenylalanine, the CDR3 consists of 18 amino acids. The read is trimmed to its CDR3 DNA, 54 bases read in frame from base 1.